The 29 T cell receptor beta chains below were found in one sample sequenced in a study of blood T cell repertoires in COVID-19. Profiling relied on immunoSEQ multiplex PCR, and the TCRdb table lists in-frame clones only, not all of them. The repertoire includes roughly 59,000 clones, around four fifths of them detected once, and about 6.4% sits in the top ten. Sequencing used peripheral blood. These receptors were collected from a woman in her forties or fifties with active or convalescent COVID-19.

V usage is TRBV7-9 and J usage is TRBJ2-1; D may be TRBD1 (5 bases). Trimming pared 5 bases from V and 6 bases from J, leaving 5 bases between. Germline V gene sequence: CDR1 SEHNR, CDR2 FQNEAQ (reference sequence). There are 11 residues in the CDR3. The DNA of the CDR3 is TGTGCCAGCAGCGGGGCCAATGAGCAGTTCTTC. It is translated as CASSGANEQFF.

This sequence joins TRBV5-1 and TRBJ1-1; TRBD1 matches at 9 bases. This CDR3 contains 14 residues. Trimming removed 5 bases from V and 11 bases from J; junction bases left unmatched: 13. CDR1 and CDR2 (germline): SGHRS, YFSETQ. CDR3 in amino acids: CASRQSGTGLQAFF. CDR3 sequence (DNA): TGCGCCAGCAGGCAATCCGGGACAGGGTTGCAGGCTTTCTTT.

A few counts support this clone. The chain recombines TRBV2 with TRBJ1-3, with D unclear. CDR3 length equals 14 residues. Trimming took 6 bases from V and 2 from J, leaving 11 bases between them. The V gene's germline CDR1 is SNHLY and CDR2 FYNNEI. The DNA of the CDR3 is TGTGCCAGCAGCGGAGAGGGAGCTGGAAACACCATATATTTT. As protein: CASSGEGAGNTIYF. Full variable domain (rest looked up from reference TRBV2 and TRBJ1-3): EPEVTQTPSHQVTQMGQEVILRCVPISNHLYFYWYRQILGQKVEFLVSFYNNEISEKSEIFDDQFSVERPDGSNFTLKIRSTKLEDSAMYFCASSGEGAGNTIYFGEGSWLTVV.

This sequence joins TRBV7-3 and TRBJ1-2; no firm D call. This CDR3 contains 16 residues. Trimming shortened V by 5 bases and J by 2 bases, and 18 bases separated the two germline ends. Germline V lookup: CDR1 SGHTA, CDR2 FQGTGA. The CDR3 sequence: CASSPEGPGLNYGYTF. The CDR3 DNA reads TGTGCCAGCAGCCCTGAAGGCCCCGGACTAAACTATGGCTACACCTTC.

This clone showed up just a few times. The genes are TRBV19 and TRBJ1-1; 12 nucleotides align to TRBD1. This CDR3 contains 13 residues. The germline V gene encodes CDR1 LNHDA and CDR2 SQIVND (reference sequence). V was pared by 8 bases and J by 8 bases, with 6 bases of the junction left unmatched. This CDR3 reads CASRPGQGAEAFF. CDR3 in DNA: TGTGCCAGTCGTCCGGGACAGGGGGCAGAAGCTTTCTTT. Full variable domain (rest looked up from reference TRBV19 and TRBJ1-1): DGGITQSPKYLFRKEGQNVTLSCEQNLNHDAMYWYRQDPGQGLRLIYYSQIVNDFQKGDIAEGYSVSREKKESFPLTVTSAQKNPTAFYLCASRPGQGAEAFFGQGTRLTVV.

J is TRBJ1-5 and V is TRBV27; the D gene is possibly TRBD1 (5 bases). Trimming took off 0 bases at V and 5 bases at J, with 14 bases between the two ends. The CDR3 has 16 amino acids. CDR1 MNHEY and CDR2 SMNVEV come from the germline V gene (reference sequence). CDR3 sequence reads: CASSLSWRGRDQPQHF. CDR3 coding DNA: TGTGCCAGCAGTTTATCTTGGCGGGGACGTGATCAGCCCCAGCATTTT.

V usage is TRBV5-1 and J usage is TRBJ2-3; 9 bases align to TRBD2. The CDR3 has 14 amino acids. Germline loops: CDR1 SGHRS, CDR2 YFSETQ. The J segment lost 3 bases and the V segment lost 4 bases, leaving 3 bases of the junction unmatched. The CDR3 nucleotides are TGCGCCAGCAGCCGGGGACTAGCAACAGATACGCAGTATTTT. Its protein product is CASSRGLATDTQYF. Full variable domain (remainder filled in from reference TRBV5-1 and TRBJ2-3): KAGVTQTPRYLIKTRGQQVTLSCSPISGHRSVSWYQQTPGQGLQFLFEYFSETQRNKGNFPGRFSGRQFSNSRSEMNVSTLELGDSALYLCASSRGLATDTQYFGPGTRLTVL.

This clone showed up just once. The V call is TRBV7-2, the J call TRBJ1-4; 8 bases line up with TRBD1. V lost 4 bases to trimming and J lost 7 bases; unmatched junction nucleotides: 8. Looked up from germline, CDR1 is SGHTA and CDR2 is FQGNSA. The CDR3 sequence is 15 residues long. The CDR3 DNA follows: TGTGCCAGCAGCTGGGGCCGACAGGGGAGTGAAAAACTGTTTTTT. Amino acid sequence: CASSWGRQGSEKLFF.

The genes are TRBV6-6 and TRBJ1-1; D may be TRBD1 (5 bases). This CDR3 comprises 12 residues. Trimming shortened V by 2 bases and J by 11 bases, and 12 bases separated the two germline ends. Per the germline V gene, CDR1 is MNHNY and CDR2 is SVGAGI (reference sequence). CDR3 protein: CASSYRLGVAFF. The CDR3, as DNA: TGTGCCAGCAGTTACAGATTAGGGGTCGCTTTCTTT.

J is TRBJ1-2 and V is TRBV29-1, with D hard to call. Trimming cost V 0 bases and J 9 bases, with 14 bases left between them. There are 13 residues in the CDR3. Per germline, CDR1 SQVTM and CDR2 ANQGSEA. CDR3 coding DNA: TGCAGCGTTGAAGAGGGTGGAGGATCACGCTACACCTTC. This gives the protein CSVEEGGGSRYTF.

This clone was seen a few times. The J gene is TRBJ2-5, the V gene TRBV2, with 11 nucleotides matching TRBD2. Trimming removed 6 bases from V and 3 bases from J; junction bases left unmatched: 0. This CDR3 comprises 13 residues. In germline, CDR1 is SNHLY, CDR2 FYNNEI. CDR3 DNA sequence: TGTGCCAGCAGGGGACTAGCGGAAGAGACCCAGTACTTC. It is translated as CASRGLAEETQYF.

CDR3: CASSIMGGLNYGYTF. In nucleotides, the CDR3 is TGTGCCAGTAGTATAATGGGGGGGCTCAACTATGGCTACACCTTC. This chain connects TRBV19 to TRBJ1-2, with a possible D match to TRBD1 (6 bases). The CDR3 is 15 amino acids. Trimming left V 2 bases short and J 2 bases short, with 12 bases between. Per germline, CDR1 LNHDA and CDR2 SQIVND (reference sequence).

This clone was found once. The rearrangement links TRBV7-2 to TRBJ2-1, with TRBD2 matching over 10 bases. The J segment lost 8 bases and the V segment lost 5 bases, leaving 12 bases of the junction unmatched. The CDR3 has 16 amino acids. CDR1 is SGHTA, CDR2 FQGNSA, per germline. DNA of the CDR3: TGTGCCAGCAGCCAAACACCCCGACTAGCGGGCCATGAGCAGTTCTTC. It translates to CASSQTPRLAGHEQFF.

In this sample, this clone turned up once. This sequence joins TRBV30 and TRBJ1-2; 9 bases are a match to TRBD1. The germline gives CDR1 GTSNPN, CDR2 SVGIG (reference sequence). J was trimmed by 8 bases and V by 2 bases; bases with no gene match: 3. The length of the CDR3 is 12 residues. DNA for the CDR3: TGTGCCTGGAGTCCGGGGACAGGGGGCTACACCTTC. Translation: CAWSPGTGGYTF. Full variable domain (missing parts from reference TRBV30 and TRBJ1-2): SQTIHQWPATLVQPVGSPLSLECTVEGTSNPNLYWYRQAAGRGLQLLFYSVGIGQISSEVPQNLSASRPQDRQFILSSKKLLLSDSGFYLCAWSPGTGGYTFGSGTRLTVV.

The chain joins TRBV13 to TRBJ2-1; a possible D gene is TRBD2 (6 bases). The CDR3 has 17 amino acids. With 1 base removed from V and 3 bases from J, the gap between germline ends came to 16 bases. Germline V gene sequence: CDR1 PRHDT, CDR2 FYEKMQ (reference sequence). The CDR3 is CASSLAGAFGGYNEQFF. The CDR3 bases are TGTGCCAGCAGCTTAGCGGGAGCTTTTGGCGGCTACAATGAGCAGTTCTTC. Together with reference TRBV13 and TRBJ2-1, the CDR3 gives the full variable domain: AAGVIQSPRHLIKEKRETATLKCYPIPRHDTVYWYQQGPGQDPQFLISFYEKMQSDKGSIPDRFSAQQFSDYHSELNMSSLELGDSALYFCASSLAGAFGGYNEQFFGPGTRLTVL.

The J gene is TRBJ2-7, the V gene TRBV6-1, with unresolved D. Germline V gives CDR1 MNHNS, CDR2 SASEGT. The CDR3 is made up of 13 amino acids. Trimming shortened V by 3 bases and J by 2 bases, and 8 bases separated the two germline ends. The CDR3 DNA follows: TGTGCCAGCAGTGACAGAAAAACCTACGAGCAGTACTTC. Translation gives CASSDRKTYEQYF.

The chain employs TRBV4-3 and TRBJ2-2; D not certain. Germline CDR1 is LGHNA and CDR2 is YSLEER. This CDR3 comprises 14 residues. V gave up 1 base and J gave up 6 bases, with 9 bases separating them. This CDR3 reads CASSQGAVAGELFF. The CDR3 DNA sequence: TGCGCCAGCAGCCAAGGGGCAGTAGCCGGGGAGCTGTTTTTT.

The chain carries TRBV19 and TRBJ1-2; maybe TRBD1 (5 bases). CDR1 is LNHDA and CDR2 is SQIVND in the germline V gene (reference sequence). V lost 4 bases, J lost 4 bases, and 13 bases lay in between. The CDR3 extends over 14 amino acids. The CDR3 protein is CASSTGYHRYGYTF. The CDR3 DNA is TGTGCCAGTAGTACAGGGTATCATCGCTATGGCTACACCTTC.

The chain employs TRBV30 and TRBJ2-1; TRBD2 aligns across 9 bases. The CDR3 runs 15 residues. Germline V gene lookup returns CDR1 GTSNPN and CDR2 SVGIG (reference sequence). V shed 3 bases, J shed 4 bases, and the junction held 7 bases outside the gene matches. CDR3 sequence: CAWRVSGSRYNEQFF. In DNA form, the CDR3 reads TGTGCCTGGAGGGTTAGCGGGAGCAGGTACAATGAGCAGTTCTTC.

A single count supports this clone. CDR3 amino acids: CASSLEGGFRLNTEAFF. The CDR3 DNA reads as TGTGCCAGCAGCTTAGAGGGGGGGTTCAGGTTGAACACTGAAGCTTTCTTT. This chain joins TRBV7-9 and TRBJ1-1; possibly TRBD1 for D (6 bases). The germline CDR1 and CDR2 sequences are SEHNR and FQNEAQ (reference sequence). This CDR3 contains 17 residues. V lost 1 base, J lost 0 bases, and 15 bases lay in between.

The rearrangement links TRBV25-1 to TRBJ2-2; D is undetermined. This CDR3 region has 13 residues. Germline CDR1 and CDR2: MGHDK and SYGVNS. V was cut by 3 bases and J by 11 bases, with 13 bases left in between. CDR3 sequence reads: CASSERRSRELFF. CDR3 nucleotide sequence: TGTGCCAGCAGTGAGAGAAGGAGTCGCGAGCTGTTTTTT. Complete variable domain (other parts from reference TRBV25-1 and TRBJ2-2): EADIYQTPRYLVIGTGKKITLECSQTMGHDKMYWYQQDPGMELHLIHYSYGVNSTEKGDLSSESTVSRIRTEHFPLTLESARPSHTSQYLCASSERRSRELFFGEGSRLTVL.

The sample holds many counts of this clone. This sequence joins TRBV29-1 and TRBJ1-5; no clear D gene. This CDR3 is built from 15 residues. Trimming stripped 4 bases from V and 2 bases from J, with 15 bases between. Germline V gene lookup returns CDR1 SQVTM and CDR2 ANQGSEA. The CDR3 reads CSVADGLLGNQPQHF. DNA for the CDR3: TGCAGCGTTGCGGACGGACTTTTGGGCAATCAGCCCCAGCATTTT.

The chain carries TRBV4-2 and TRBJ2-7; 11 bases align to TRBD2. The CDR3 consists of 16 residues. Per germline, CDR1 LGHNA and CDR2 YNFKEQ. V shed 1 base, J shed 4 bases, and the junction held 6 bases outside the gene matches. CDR3 sequence reads: CASSQGSGLAAYEQYF. CDR3 sequence (DNA): TGTGCCAGCAGCCAAGGGTCGGGACTAGCGGCTTACGAGCAGTACTTC.

This chain joins TRBV29-1 and TRBJ2-3, with D maybe TRBD2 (5 bases). Deletions cut 3 bases from V and 5 bases from J, with 12 bases between. Germline assignment: CDR1 SQVTM and CDR2 ANQGSEA. This CDR3 region has 13 residues. The CDR3 DNA reads as TGCAGCGTTGACGTATCCGGAGGAGATACGCAGTATTTT. Its protein product is CSVDVSGGDTQYF.

The chain recombines TRBV6-2 or TRBV6-3 with TRBJ2-7; a possible D gene is TRBD2 (6 bases). Trimming removed 5 bases from V and 1 base from J, with 12 bases in between. Germline CDR1 and CDR2: MNHEY and SVGEGT. This CDR3 has 14 amino acids. The CDR3: CASSSHAGSYEQYF. The CDR3 DNA is TGTGCCAGCAGTAGCCACGCGGGGTCCTACGAGCAGTACTTC.

This clone was detected only a few times. The CDR3 loop is CASSRRSLTGDEQYF. The CDR3 nucleotides are TGTGCCAGCAGCCGGAGGAGCCTGACAGGGGATGAGCAGTACTTC. J is TRBJ2-7 and V is TRBV7-8; 8 nucleotides align to TRBD1. V shed 5 bases and J 7 bases; nucleotides not matched to a gene: 13. This CDR3 is built from 15 residues. Germline V gene sequence: CDR1 SGHVS, CDR2 FQNEAQ.

The gene calls are TRBV10-3 and TRBJ2-1; 8 bases align to TRBD1. The CDR3 spans 14 residues. The V gene's germline CDR1 is ENHRY and CDR2 SYGVKD. The CDR3 protein is CAHKKDRESHEQFF. In DNA form, the CDR3 reads TGTGCACATAAGAAGGACAGGGAGAGCCATGAGCAGTTCTTC.

The genes are TRBV5-8 and TRBJ2-2; possibly TRBD2 for D (6 bases). Looked up from germline, CDR1 is SGHTS and CDR2 is YDEGEE. The V end lost 7 bases, the J end lost 5 bases, and 15 bases lay between the germline ends. The CDR3 loop spans 14 amino acids. CDR3 nucleotides: TGTGCCAGCCGTCGGAGGGGTGGTACCGGGGAGCTGTTTTTT. Amino acid sequence: CASRRRGGTGELFF.

The rearrangement joins TRBV10-3 to TRBJ2-7; D not resolved. Trimming cost V 1 base and J 2 bases, with 9 bases left between them. CDR1 is ENHRY, CDR2 SYGVKD, per germline. The CDR3 is 14 amino acids. CDR3 sequence reads: CAISEYGSTYEQYF. The DNA for the CDR3 is TGTGCCATCAGTGAGTACGGGTCTACCTACGAGCAGTACTTC.